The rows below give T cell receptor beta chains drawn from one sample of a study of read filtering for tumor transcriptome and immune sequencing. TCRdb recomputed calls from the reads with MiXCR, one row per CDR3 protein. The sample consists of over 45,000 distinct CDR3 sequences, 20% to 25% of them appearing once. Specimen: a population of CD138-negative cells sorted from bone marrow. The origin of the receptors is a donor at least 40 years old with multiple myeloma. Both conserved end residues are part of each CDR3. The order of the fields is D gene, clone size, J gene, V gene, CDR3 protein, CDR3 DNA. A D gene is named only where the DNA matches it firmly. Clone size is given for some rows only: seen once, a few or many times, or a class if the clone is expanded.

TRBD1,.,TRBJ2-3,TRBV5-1,CASSPRTGGTSTDTQYF,TGCGCCAGCAGCCCTCGGACAGGCGGTACCAGCACAGATACGCAGTATTTT
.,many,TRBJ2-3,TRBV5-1,CASSSEDADTQYF,TGCGCCAGCAGCTCGGAGGATGCAGATACGCAGTATTTT
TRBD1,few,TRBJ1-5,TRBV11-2,CASSLDRVQPQHF,TGTGCCAGCAGCCTAGACAGGGTCCAGCCCCAGCATTTT
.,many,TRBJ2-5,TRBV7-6,CASSLRAGKETQYF,TGTGCCAGCAGCTTAAGGGCCGGGAAAGAGACCCAGTACTTC
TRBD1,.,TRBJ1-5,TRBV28,CASSLGGQGDQPQHF,TGTGCCAGCAGTTTAGGGGGACAGGGCGACCAGCCCCAGCATTTT
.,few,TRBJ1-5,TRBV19,CASTSSPGAGQPQHF,TGTGCCAGTACCTCTTCGCCAGGGGCTGGACAGCCCCAGCATTTT
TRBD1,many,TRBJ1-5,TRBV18,CASSPRSTGDNSNQPQHF,TGTGCCAGCTCACCACGCTCAACAGGGGATAATAGCAATCAGCCCCAGCATTTT
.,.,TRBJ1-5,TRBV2,CASSEALLSNQPQHF,TGTGCCAGCAGTGAAGCGCTTCTAAGTAATCAGCCCCAGCATTTT
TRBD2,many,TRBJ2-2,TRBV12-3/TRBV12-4,CASSLSSAGGSTGELFF,TGTGCCAGCAGTTTAAGTTCAGCGGGAGGGAGTACCGGGGAGCTGTTTTTT
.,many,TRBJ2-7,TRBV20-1,CSARVRDPYEQYF,TGCAGTGCTAGAGTACGGGATCCCTACGAGCAGTACTTC
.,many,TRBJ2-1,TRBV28,CASRETAANEQFF,TGTGCCAGCAGAGAAACGGCGGCTAATGAGCAGTTCTTC
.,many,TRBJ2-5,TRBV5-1,CASSLSGEETQYF,TGCGCCAGCAGCTTGTCAGGGGAAGAGACCCAGTACTTC
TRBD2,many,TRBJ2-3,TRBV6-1,CASRPGGSGRSYTQYF,TGTGCCAGCAGACCCGGAGGAAGCGGGAGATCGTATACGCAGTATTTT
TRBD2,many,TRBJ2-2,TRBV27,CASSRELAGASGELFF,TGTGCCAGCAGTCGAGAACTAGCGGGAGCCTCCGGGGAGCTGTTTTTT
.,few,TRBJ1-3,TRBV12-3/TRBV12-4,CASSTDSIVAGNTIYF,TGTGCCAGCAGTACGGACAGCATTGTAGCTGGAAACACCATATATTTT
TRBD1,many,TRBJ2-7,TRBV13,CASSRGQGGQYF,TGTGCCAGCAGTCGCGGACAGGGCGGGCAGTACTTC
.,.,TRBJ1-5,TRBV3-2,CASSQDPGRQPQHF,TGTGCCAGCAGCCAAGACCCAGGGAGACAGCCCCAGCATTTT
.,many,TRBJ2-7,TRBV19,CASSTLGAYEQYF,TGTGCCAGTAGTACCCTCGGGGCCTACGAGCAGTACTTC
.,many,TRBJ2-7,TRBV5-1,CASSFGGSRDEQYF,TGCGCCAGCAGCTTTGGGGGGAGTCGGGACGAGCAGTACTTC
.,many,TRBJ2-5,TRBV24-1,CATSDLRGPQETQYF,TGTGCCACCAGTGATCTCAGGGGTCCCCAAGAGACCCAGTACTTC
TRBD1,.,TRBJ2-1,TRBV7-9,CASGDRGSNEQFF,TGTGCCAGCGGCGACAGGGGAAGCAATGAGCAGTTCTTC
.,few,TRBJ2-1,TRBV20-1,CSAQFSRNEQFF,TGCAGTGCTCAATTCAGTAGGAATGAGCAGTTCTTC
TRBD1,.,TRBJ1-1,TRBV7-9,CASSLDPGQGAFF,TGTGCCAGCAGCTTGGACCCAGGACAGGGGGCTTTCTTT
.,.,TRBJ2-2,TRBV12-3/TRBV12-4,CASFIGINTGELFF,TGTGCCAGCTTCATCGGGATTAACACCGGGGAGCTGTTTTTT
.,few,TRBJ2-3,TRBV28,CASSSPTLVAGPDTQYF,TGTGCCAGCAGTTCTCCGACGTTGGTAGCCGGTCCAGATACGCAGTATTTT
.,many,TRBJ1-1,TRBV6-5,CASIVPGRQTEAFF,TGTGCCAGCATTGTACCGGGGCGGCAGACTGAAGCTTTCTTT
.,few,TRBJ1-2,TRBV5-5,CASSLGRIRGSGYGYTF,TGTGCCAGCAGCTTGGGTCGAATTCGAGGGAGCGGCTATGGCTACACCTTC